This TCR beta chain was retrieved from a study of spatial heterogeneity in lung cancer. The study's findings and limits: Tumoral mutation counts were tracked by counts of expanded intratumoral alpha and beta TCRs.

Each CDR3 protein gets one entry after TCRdb re-called the 5' RACE reads with MiXCR. The table shows some 10,000 distinct CDR3 sequences, with over 6% occurring only once. Per the germline V gene, CDR1 is SGHAT and CDR2 is FQNNGV. J was trimmed by 10 bases and V by 0 bases; bases with no gene match: 2. The CDR3 covers 13 residues. Specified time point: sample taken at primary tumor resection. This clonotype ranks as medium-sized. Its target is not known. As an off-target read in a library built for alpha chains, this beta chain has a frequency of little significance. The TCR originated in a male donor with early-stage non-small cell lung cancer. This specimen was lung tumor tissue, taken at surgery. The chain has TRBV11-2 and TRBJ1-4, with 7 positions matching TRBD1. The CDR3 is CASSLDQGVKLFF. CDR3 DNA: TGTGCCAGCAGCTTAGATCAGGGGGTAAAACTGTTTTTT.